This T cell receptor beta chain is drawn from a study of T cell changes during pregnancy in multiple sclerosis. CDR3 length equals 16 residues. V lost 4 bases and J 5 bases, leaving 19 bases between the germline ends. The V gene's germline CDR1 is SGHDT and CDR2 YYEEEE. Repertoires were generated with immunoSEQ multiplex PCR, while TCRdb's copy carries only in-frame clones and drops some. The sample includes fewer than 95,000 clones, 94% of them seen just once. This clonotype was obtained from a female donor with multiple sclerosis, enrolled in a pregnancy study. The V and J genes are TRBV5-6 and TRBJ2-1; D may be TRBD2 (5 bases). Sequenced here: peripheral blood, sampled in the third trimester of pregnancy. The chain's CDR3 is CASSRPGLNQNNEQFF. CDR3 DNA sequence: TGTGCCAGCAGCCGCCCTGGACTGAACCAGAACAATGAGCAGTTCTTC.